This T cell receptor beta chain was sequenced during a study of blood T cell repertoires in COVID-19. Germline assignment: CDR1 LNHNV and CDR2 YYDKDF (reference sequence). V trimming: 6 bases; J trimming: 5 bases; junction bases outside the gene matches: 6. This CDR3 comprises 14 residues. TCRdb's table, derived via immunoSEQ multiplex PCR, lists solely in-frame clones and lacks some. The repertoire holds about 170,000 clones, roughly 87% seen once, with about 7% in the top ten. Participants came from about two dozen US areas, aged about 18 to 95 years. Which cohort a participant joined came from the clinical history participants gave. Each recovered donor of Cohort 3 presented with two negative PCRs, clearance, or symptom resolution.

The rearrangement links TRBV15 to TRBJ2-2; TRBD2 matches at 7 bases. The source is a woman aged 45-65 years who had recovered from COVID-19. The sequenced sample consisted of PBMCs or T cells enriched from blood (not recorded which). The CDR3 protein is CATSPSGYTGELFF. CDR3 in DNA: TGTGCCACCAGTCCTAGCGGTTATACCGGGGAGCTGTTTTTT.